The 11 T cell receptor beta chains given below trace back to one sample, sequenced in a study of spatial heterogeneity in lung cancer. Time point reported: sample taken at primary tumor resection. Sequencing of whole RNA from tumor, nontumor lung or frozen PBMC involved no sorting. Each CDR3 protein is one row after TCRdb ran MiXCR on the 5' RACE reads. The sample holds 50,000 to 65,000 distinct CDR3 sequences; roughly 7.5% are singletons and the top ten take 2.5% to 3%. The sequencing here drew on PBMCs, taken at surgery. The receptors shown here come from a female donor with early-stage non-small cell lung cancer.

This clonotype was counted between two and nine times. The CDR3 DNA is TGTGCCACCAGTCATCCGCTAGGGGTTTCCTACGAGCAGTACTTC. Amino acids: CATSHPLGVSYEQYF. This chain connects TRBV15 to TRBJ2-7; perhaps TRBD1 as D (5 bases). Trimming removed 6 bases at V and 1 base at J, with 16 bases between. CDR3 length: 15 residues. CDR1 is LNHNV, CDR2 YYDKDF, per germline (reference sequence).

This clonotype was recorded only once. The CDR3 bases are TGTGCCAGCAGCTTGGTCGGGACTAGGACCACTTCTAACTATGGCTACACCTTC. As protein: CASSLVGTRTTSNYGYTF. The chain joins TRBV5-6 to TRBJ1-2, with D perhaps matching TRBD1 (5 bases). Trimming removed 0 bases at V and 0 bases at J, with 18 bases between. The CDR3 sequence is 18 residues long. Germline V gene sequence: CDR1 SGHDT, CDR2 YYEEEE.

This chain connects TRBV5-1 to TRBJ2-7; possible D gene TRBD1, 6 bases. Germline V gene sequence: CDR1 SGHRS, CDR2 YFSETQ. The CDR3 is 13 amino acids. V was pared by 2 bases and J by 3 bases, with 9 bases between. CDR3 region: CASSLRTDYEQYF. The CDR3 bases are TGCGCCAGCAGCTTACGGACAGACTACGAGCAGTACTTC.

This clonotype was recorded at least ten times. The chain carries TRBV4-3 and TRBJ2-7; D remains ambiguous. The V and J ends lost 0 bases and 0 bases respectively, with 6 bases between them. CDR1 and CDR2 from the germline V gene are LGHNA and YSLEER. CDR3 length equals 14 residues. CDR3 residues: CASSQEWSSYEQYF. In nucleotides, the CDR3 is TGCGCCAGCAGCCAAGAATGGAGCTCCTACGAGCAGTACTTC.

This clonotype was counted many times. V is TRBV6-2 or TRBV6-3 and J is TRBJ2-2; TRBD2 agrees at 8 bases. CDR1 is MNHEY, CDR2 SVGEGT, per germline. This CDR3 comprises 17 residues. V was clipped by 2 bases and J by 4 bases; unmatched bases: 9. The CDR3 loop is CASSYAAVRGVTGELFF. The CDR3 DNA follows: TGTGCCAGCAGTTACGCCGCGGTGCGGGGGGTCACCGGGGAGCTGTTTTTT.

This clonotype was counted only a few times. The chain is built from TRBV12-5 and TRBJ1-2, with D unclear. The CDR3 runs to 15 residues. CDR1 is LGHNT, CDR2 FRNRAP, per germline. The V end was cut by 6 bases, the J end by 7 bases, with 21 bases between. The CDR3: CASGPGRGGFGGYTF. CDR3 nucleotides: TGTGCTAGTGGCCCTGGCCGTGGAGGATTCGGTGGCTACACCTTC. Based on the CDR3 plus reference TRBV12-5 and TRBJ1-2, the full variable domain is DARVTQTPRHKVTEMGQEVTMRCQPILGHNTVFWYRQTMMQGLELLAYFRNRAPLDDSGMPKDRFSAEMPDATLATLKIQPSEPRDSAVYFCASGPGRGGFGGYTFGSGTRLTVV.

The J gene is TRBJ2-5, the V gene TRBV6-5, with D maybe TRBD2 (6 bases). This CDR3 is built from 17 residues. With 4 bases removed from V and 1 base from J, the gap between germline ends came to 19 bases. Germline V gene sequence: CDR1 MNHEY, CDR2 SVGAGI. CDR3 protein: CASSSRPKGLFQETQYF. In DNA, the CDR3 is TGTGCCAGCAGTTCAAGGCCGAAGGGACTCTTCCAAGAGACCCAGTACTTC.

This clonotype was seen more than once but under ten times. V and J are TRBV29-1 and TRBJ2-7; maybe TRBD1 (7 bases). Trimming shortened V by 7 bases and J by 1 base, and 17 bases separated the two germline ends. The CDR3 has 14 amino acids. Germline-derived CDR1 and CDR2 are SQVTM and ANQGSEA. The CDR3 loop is CSALKSGGSYEQYF. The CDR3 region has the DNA TGCAGCGCCCTGAAGTCAGGGGGGTCCTACGAGCAGTACTTC.

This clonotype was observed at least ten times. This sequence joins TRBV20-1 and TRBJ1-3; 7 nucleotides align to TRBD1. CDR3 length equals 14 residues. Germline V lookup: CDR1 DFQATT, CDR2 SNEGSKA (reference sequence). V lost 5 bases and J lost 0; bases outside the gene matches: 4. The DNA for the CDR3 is TGCAGTGCTCTTACAGGGGCCTCTGGAAACACCATATATTTT. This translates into CSALTGASGNTIYF.

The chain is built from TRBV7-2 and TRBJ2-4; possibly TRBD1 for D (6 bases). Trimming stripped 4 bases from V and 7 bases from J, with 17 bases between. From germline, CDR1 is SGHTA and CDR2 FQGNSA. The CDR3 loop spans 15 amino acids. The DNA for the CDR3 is TGTGCCAGCAGCTACAAGGGGGTACTGGATAACATTCAGTACTTC. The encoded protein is CASSYKGVLDNIQYF.

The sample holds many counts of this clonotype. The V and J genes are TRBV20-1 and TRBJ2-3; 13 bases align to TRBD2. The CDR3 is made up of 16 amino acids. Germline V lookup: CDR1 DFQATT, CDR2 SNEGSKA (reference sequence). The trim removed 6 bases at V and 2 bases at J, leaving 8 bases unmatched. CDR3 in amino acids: CSAQAGLAGVTDTQYF. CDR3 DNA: TGCAGTGCCCAAGCAGGACTAGCGGGGGTCACAGATACGCAGTATTTT.